These T cell receptor beta chains were read from a single sample in a study of shared clonotypes between healthy human individuals. The assay was immunoSEQ multiplex PCR, and TCRdb's table has in-frame clones only and misses some. The repertoire holds around 1,100,000 clones, with 70% to 85% as singletons. The specimen sequenced was memory CD4+ T cells from PBMCs. Receptor source: a man between 18 and 29 years old in good health. Some clones in this sample may be carry-over from other donors' samples. The CDR3 runs from the conserved cysteine through the conserved F or W. D genes are given only for firm matches. Rows may omit the clone size; those that give it use once, few, many or a size class.

TRBV30	TRBD1	.	TRBJ2-6	TGTGCCTGGGACAGGGGCTCGGGGGCCAACGTCCTGACTTTC	CAWDRGSGANVLTF
TRBV21-1	.	.	TRBJ2-5	TGTGCCAGCAGCAAACGGGACAGGGGTAATGGGGGGGAGACCCAGTACTTC	CASSKRDRGNGGETQYF
TRBV5-4	.	.	TRBJ1-1	TGTGCCAGCAGCGTTGGGGGTCGGGGCCTGAACACTGAAGCTTTCTTT	CASSVGGRGLNTEAFF
TRBV2	.	.	TRBJ1-1	TGTGCCAGCAGTGAAGGGGTATTCGGGGAAGCTTTCTTT	CASSEGVFGEAFF
TRBV27	.	.	TRBJ2-7	TGTGCCAGCAGTCCCAGCTTAGCGGCATACGAGCAGTACTTC	CASSPSLAAYEQYF
TRBV9	.	.	TRBJ2-3	TGTGCCAGCAGCACCCGCACAGATACGCAGTATTTT	CASSTRTDTQYF
TRBV7-9	.	.	TRBJ2-7	TGTGCCAGCAGCCCTAGGACCCGAGTCGGATACGAGCAGTACTTC	CASSPRTRVGYEQYF
TRBV11-1	TRBD1	.	TRBJ1-2	TGTGCCAGCAGCCGACAGGGTGGTAACTATGGCTACACCTTC	CASSRQGGNYGYTF
TRBV2	.	once	TRBJ1-2	TGTGCCAGCAGCCCGATGGGTAGCAACTATGGCTACACCTTC	CASSPMGSNYGYTF
TRBV19	.	.	TRBJ2-1	TGTGCCAGTAGTATAGTCTTCGTCCACAATGAGCAGTTCTTC	CASSIVFVHNEQFF
TRBV28	.	few	TRBJ2-1	TGTGCCAGCAGTGTCCACAATGAGCAGTTCTTC	CASSVHNEQFF
TRBV11-3	TRBD2	.	TRBJ2-1	TGTGCCAGCAGCTTAGATTGGGGTGCTAGCGGCCCGTACAATGAGCAGTTCTTC	CASSLDWGASGPYNEQFF
TRBV10-3	TRBD1	.	TRBJ1-3	TGTGCCACCCACGGGACAGGGGCCTCTGGAAACACCATATATTTT	CATHGTGASGNTIYF
TRBV2	TRBD1	.	TRBJ2-7	TGTGCCAGCAGTGAAACCCGACAGGGGTACGAGCAGTACTTC	CASSETRQGYEQYF
TRBV11-2	TRBD1	once	TRBJ2-2	TGTGCCAGCCGCCGTGGGACAGGGGGACCCGGGGAGCTGTTTTTT	CASRRGTGGPGELFF
TRBV4-1	.	.	TRBJ1-2	TGCGCCAGCAGCCAACCCCCCTTCCATGGCTACACCTTC	CASSQPPFHGYTF
TRBV6-5	.	.	TRBJ1-1	TGTGCCAGCAGTCTTCAGCCCAACACTGAAGCTTTCTTT	CASSLQPNTEAFF
TRBV15	TRBD1	.	TRBJ2-7	TGTGCCACCAGCAGAGGACAGGGGGCAAGGGAGCAGTACTTC	CATSRGQGAREQYF
TRBV20-1	.	.	TRBJ2-7	TGCAGTGCTAGCGGGGCCTACGAGCAGTACTTC	CSASGAYEQYF
TRBV18	.	.	TRBJ2-7	TGTGCCAGCTCACCAGGGGACCGAGTAGGGGAGCAGTACTTC	CASSPGDRVGEQYF
TRBV28	TRBD2	.	TRBJ2-2	TGTGCCAGCCGCGGGAGGGCCCCCGGGGAGCTGTTTTTT	CASRGRAPGELFF